This entry lists 20 T cell receptor beta chains sequenced from one sample in a study of tumor-infiltrating lymphocytes in primary liver carcinoma. The researchers produced TCR beta cDNA from around 0.5 ug total RNA with a constant-region primer. Three nested multiplex PCR rounds, a slightly modified ARM-PCR, produced the libraries for TCR beta. Two initial PCR rounds of around 9 cycles each paired TRBV1-TRBV30 forward primers with a C-beta reverse primer. TCRdb re-called the multiplex PCR reads through MiXCR, storing one row per CDR3 protein. The sample lists approximately 300,000 distinct CDR3 sequences; over 55% were seen once. They got blood RNA out of unsorted whole blood and also pulled out germline DNA. The specimen sequenced was peripheral blood. The source of these receptors is a middle-aged man with primary liver carcinoma and hepatitis B virus infection.

The chain is built from TRBV11-2 and TRBJ2-5, with a possible D match to TRBD2 (5 bases). CDR1 and CDR2 from the germline V gene are SGHAT and FQNNGV. CDR3 length: 15 amino acids. Trimming removed 10 bases from V and 2 bases from J, with 20 bases in between. CDR3 in amino acids: CATILASGPQETQYF. The CDR3 DNA reads as TGTGCCACCATCTTAGCGTCTGGACCTCAAGAGACCCAGTACTTC. Looking up the rest from reference TRBV11-2 and TRBJ2-5 gives the full variable domain: EAGVAQSPRYKIIEKRQSVAFWCNPISGHATLYWYQQILGQGPKLLIQFQNNGVVDDSQLPKDRFSAERLKGVDSTLKIQPAKLEDSAVYLCATILASGPQETQYFGPGTRLLVL.

Comment on this clonotype: This may come from a read error, since a much larger clone is one base off. The CDR3 DNA sequence: TGCGCCAGCAGCCATGAGATAGGACCGGCTCAAGAGACCCAGTACTTC. Protein product: CASSHEIGPAQETQYF. The J gene is TRBJ2-5, the V gene TRBV4-1; no clear D gene. The CDR3 totals 16 residues. Germline V lookup: CDR1 MGHRA, CDR2 YSYEKL. V was clipped by 3 bases and J by 2 bases, with 16 bases between them.

This clonotype was recorded a few times. The genes are TRBV30 and TRBJ2-7, with a possible D match to TRBD1 (6 bases). Germline V gene data show CDR1 as GTSNPN and CDR2 as SVGIG (reference sequence). This CDR3 is built from 14 residues. The germline V and J ends were trimmed by 0 bases and 4 bases, with 13 bases remaining between them. The CDR3 reads CAWSVQGLGYEQYF. The CDR3, as DNA: TGTGCCTGGAGTGTACAGGGTCTAGGTTACGAGCAGTACTTC. The whole variable domain, filled in from reference TRBV30 and TRBJ2-7, reads SQTIHQWPATLVQPVGSPLSLECTVEGTSNPNLYWYRQAAGRGLQLLFYSVGIGQISSEVPQNLSASRPQDRQFILSSKKLLLSDSGFYLCAWSVQGLGYEQYFGPGTRLTVT.

On this clonotype: A single base separates this from a much larger clone, so it may be a read error. This rearrangement joins TRBV29-1 to TRBJ2-7, with D possibly matching TRBD2 (5 bases). The CDR3 consists of 12 residues. Germline loops: CDR1 SQVTM, CDR2 ANQGSEA. CDR3 in DNA: TGCTGCGCGTACGAGGGAAAGTACGAGCAGTACTTC. Translating it yields CCAYEGKYEQYF.

This clonotype was observed a handful of times. The genes are TRBV30 and TRBJ1-6, with a possible D match to TRBD1 (5 bases). Trimming cost V 2 bases and J 7 bases, with 15 bases left between them. The germline CDR1 and CDR2 sequences are GTSNPN and SVGIG (reference sequence). The CDR3 totals 15 residues. The CDR3 loop is CAWSSTAGRNSPLHF. Here the CDR3 DNA reads TGTGCCTGGAGTTCCACGGCAGGGAGGAATTCACCCCTCCACTTT.

This clonotype was recorded at least ten times. The chain carries TRBV4-3 and TRBJ1-2, with D possibly TRBD1 on 6 matching bases. Between the trimmed V and J ends, which lost 4 bases and 4 bases, there was a span of 13 bases. The germline CDR1 and CDR2 sequences are LGHNA and YSLEER. The length of the CDR3 is 14 residues. For the CDR3, the DNA is TGCGCCAGCAGCCCGAAGGACAGCGCCTATGGCTACACCTTC. Protein: CASSPKDSAYGYTF.

As for this clonotype: A much larger clone sits a single nucleotide away, making a read error possible. CDR3 amino acids: CANSPLRVDPGFPQYF. The CDR3, as DNA: TGTGCCAACAGCCCCCTTCGCGTCGATCCGGGTTTTCCCCAGTACTTC. The chain links TRBV6-2 or TRBV6-3 to TRBJ2-5, with D unclear. This CDR3 contains 16 residues. CDR1 is MNHEY, CDR2 SVGEGT, per germline. V lost 10 bases and J 9 bases, leaving 30 bases between the germline ends.

As concerns this clonotype: One end of the junction is discordant with germline, which a read error may explain. This chain connects TRBV11-3 to TRBJ2-1, with D hard to call. CDR3 size: 16 residues. Germline values: CDR1 SGHNT, CDR2 YENEEA. Here the CDR3 DNA reads TGTGTCAGCAGCTTAGGCCGTGTTCGGTCCTACGATGAGCAGTTCTTC. Protein: CVSSLGRVRSYDEQFF.

V gene TRBV13 combines with J gene TRBJ1-2, with D unresolved. This CDR3 is 13 amino acids long. Germline CDR1 and CDR2: PRHDT and FYEKMQ (reference sequence). Trimming removed 6 bases from V and 0 bases from J, with 8 bases in between. Here the CDR3 DNA reads TGTGCCAGCAGTGCTAGGGCTAACTATGGCTACACCTTC. This codes for CASSARANYGYTF.

V usage is TRBV25-1 and J usage is TRBJ2-7; D tentatively fits TRBD1 or TRBD2 (7 bases each). This CDR3 comprises 13 residues. CDR1 and CDR2 (germline): MGHDK, SYGVNS. The germline V and J ends were trimmed by 7 bases and 7 bases, with 17 bases remaining between them. CDR3 in amino acids: CASKGGGQLEQYF. As DNA, the CDR3 is TGTGCCAGCAAGGGAGGGGGCCAGTTGGAGCAGTACTTC.

For this clonotype: A much larger clone sits a single nucleotide away, making a read error possible. This chain links TRBV6-5 with TRBJ1-6; no firm D call. Per the germline V gene, CDR1 is MNHEY and CDR2 is SVGAGI. Between the trimmed V and J ends, which lost 5 bases and 8 bases, there was a span of 19 bases. The CDR3 spans 16 residues. Written as DNA, the CDR3 is TGTGCCAGCAGTGCGAGACCCATGCCCATATATTCACCCCTCCACTTT. This gives the protein CASSARPMPIYSPLHF.

Comments on this clonotype: A clone one base away is much larger, so this may be a read error. The chain has TRBV4-2 and TRBJ2-3; no firm D call. There are 14 residues in the CDR3. Germline V CDR1 and CDR2: LGHNA, YNFKEQ. The germline V and J ends were trimmed by 1 base and 8 bases, with 13 bases remaining between them. CDR3 in DNA: TGTGCCAGCAGCCAAGTTTATGGGGAAAGTACGCAGTATTTT. Encoded protein: CASSQVYGESTQYF.

This clonotype was detected many times. V and J are TRBV24-1 and TRBJ1-1, with D unclear. The CDR3 runs to 9 residues. The ends were cut back, 11 bases at V and 6 bases at J, with 6 bases in the middle. Germline CDR1 reads KGHDR; CDR2 reads SFDVKD. CDR3 bases: TGTGCCATGGCCCCTGAAGCTTTCTTT. Its translation is CAMAPEAFF.

As to this clonotype: A single base separates this from a much larger clone, so it may be a read error. The rearrangement links TRBV4-2 to TRBJ2-2; D is undetermined. This CDR3 spans 14 amino acids. Germline CDR1 LGHNA, CDR2 YNFKEQ. The CDR3 region has the DNA TGTGCCAGCAGATCAAGCGAGTCCACCAGGGAGCTGTTTTTT. It encodes CASRSSESTRELFF.

Points on this clonotype: One end of the junction is discordant with germline, which a read error may explain. This chain uses TRBV29-1 with TRBJ2-1, with TRBD1 identical over 8 bases. From germline, CDR1 is SQVTM and CDR2 ANQGSEA. The CDR3 is made up of 14 amino acids. The CDR3 coding sequence is TGCAGCGATGGGACAGGCAACTCCTGCAATGAGCAGTTCTTC. Translation gives CSDGTGNSCNEQFF.

Comment on this clonotype: One end of the junction does not line up with germline, which may come from a read error. This chain links TRBV7-8 with TRBJ1-6; a weak D match, TRBD1 (5 bases). There are 16 residues in the CDR3. Germline V gives CDR1 SGHVS, CDR2 FQNEAQ. This chain's CDR3 is CASSLGRPRGNSSLHF. The CDR3 DNA follows: TGTGCCAGCAGCTTAGGACGGCCTCGGGGGAATTCATCCCTCCACTTT.

Comment on this clonotype: Relative to the germline gene, one junction end is altered; a read error may explain this. The chain employs TRBV7-8 and TRBJ1-5; D not certain. The CDR3 has 15 amino acids. Germline CDR1 is SGHVS and CDR2 is FQNEAQ. This CDR3 reads CTSSLGPPFGQPQHF. CDR3 nucleotides: TGTACCAGCAGCTTAGGGCCCCCGTTTGGGCAGCCCCAGCATTTT. Complete variable domain (other parts from reference TRBV7-8 and TRBJ1-5): GAGVSQSPRYKVAKRGQDVALRCDPISGHVSLFWYQQALGQGPEFLTYFQNEAQLDKSGLPSDRFFAERPEGSVSTLKIQRTQQEDSAVYLCTSSLGPPFGQPQHFGDGTRLSIL.

About this clonotype: One end of the junction varies from germline; a read error may be responsible. As DNA, the CDR3 is TGTGCCTGCAGCCAAGTTGCGAGCGGCCGGGCGTTGGGCACAGATATGCAGTATTTT. It codes for CACSQVASGRALGTDMQYF. The rearrangement joins TRBV4-2 to TRBJ2-3, with a tentative D call TRBD2 (5 bases). CDR3 length: 19 amino acids. Looked up from germline, CDR1 is LGHNA and CDR2 is YNFKEQ.

This clonotype was observed many times. The chain is built from TRBV6-1 and TRBJ1-1; 8 bases fit TRBD1. Germline V gene sequence: CDR1 MNHNS, CDR2 SASEGT. The CDR3 spans 16 residues. Trimming took 6 bases from V and 1 from J; bases not matched to a gene: 10. The CDR3 here is CASRRTGLGANTEAFF. The CDR3 bases are TGTGCCAGCAGAAGGACAGGGCTAGGGGCGAACACTGAAGCTTTCTTT.

Remarks on this clonotype: One end of the junction varies from germline; a read error may be responsible. The J gene is TRBJ1-1, the V gene TRBV4-1; unclear D gene. CDR1 is MGHRA, CDR2 YSYEKL, per germline. This CDR3 region has 17 residues. Here the CDR3 DNA reads TGTGCCAGCAGCCCTCCATCCCAAGGGCAGTTGAACACTGAAGCTTTCTTT. Protein: CASSPPSQGQLNTEAFF.